The 13 T cell receptor beta chains in this list originate from one sample, sequenced in a study of blood T cell repertoires in COVID-19. Clones were sequenced by immunoSEQ multiplex PCR, and TCRdb holds only the in-frame ones, with some missing. The sample yields 28,000 or so clones, 80% to 95% seen once. Sequenced sample: peripheral blood. The receptors derive from a human donor in a cohort sampled during active COVID-19.

V and J are TRBV6-1 and TRBJ2-1; D may be TRBD1 (7 bases). The CDR3 sequence is 15 residues long. V was trimmed by 3 bases and J by 4 bases, leaving 13 bases between them. CDR1 and CDR2 (germline): MNHNS, SASEGT. CDR3 bases: TGTGCCAGCAGTGAGGAGGGGGCCAGATACAATGAGCAGTTCTTC. Protein product: CASSEEGARYNEQFF.

V is TRBV30 and J is TRBJ1-3; no reliable D call. Trimming removed 2 bases from V and 1 base from J, with 6 bases in between. The CDR3 runs 13 residues. Germline V CDR1 and CDR2: GTSNPN, SVGIG (reference sequence). The CDR3 DNA reads as TGTGCCTGGAGTCGCGGGTCTGGAAACACCATATATTTT. The encoded protein is CAWSRGSGNTIYF.

This clone was observed a single time. The chain combines TRBV5-1 with TRBJ1-2; no definite D call. This CDR3 has 13 amino acids. V was clipped by 4 bases and J by 1 base, with 8 bases between them. Germline V gives CDR1 SGHRS, CDR2 YFSETQ. The chain's CDR3 is CASSQTGNYGYTF. CDR3 bases: TGCGCCAGCAGCCAGACGGGTAACTATGGCTACACCTTC. Combining the CDR3 with reference TRBV5-1 and TRBJ1-2 gives the whole variable domain KAGVTQTPRYLIKTRGQQVTLSCSPISGHRSVSWYQQTPGQGLQFLFEYFSETQRNKGNFPGRFSGRQFSNSRSEMNVSTLELGDSALYLCASSQTGNYGYTFGSGTRLTVV.

V usage is TRBV3-1 (or the pseudogene TRBV3-2) and J usage is TRBJ2-3; D is possibly TRBD2 (6 bases). V was trimmed by 3 bases and J by 3 bases, leaving 13 bases between them. Germline V gene data show CDR1 as LGHDT and CDR2 as YNNKEL (reference sequence). CDR3 length: 15 amino acids. CDR3 loop: CASSHKTTRTDTQYF. The CDR3 DNA is TGTGCCAGCAGCCACAAGACGACTAGGACAGATACGCAGTATTTT.

This clone came up once. The rearrangement links TRBV6-6 to TRBJ1-4, with D possibly being TRBD1 (5 bases). The CDR3 is made up of 22 amino acids. V lost 5 bases, J lost 0 bases, and 31 bases lay in between. Germline CDR1 and CDR2: MNHNY and SVGAGI (reference sequence). The CDR3 here is CASSPLIVGSQASVATNEKLFF. CDR3 sequence (DNA): TGTGCCAGCAGTCCCCTGATTGTGGGGTCACAGGCCTCAGTTGCAACTAATGAAAAACTGTTTTTT.

The chain carries TRBV6-6 and TRBJ2-1, with D maybe TRBD2 (6 bases). V was shortened by 4 bases and J by 5 bases, with 15 bases between the two germline ends. The V gene's germline CDR1 is MNHNY and CDR2 SVGAGI (reference sequence). The CDR3 is 15 residues long. CDR3 bases: TGTGCCAGCAGTTTCGTAATAGCGGCCCACAATGAGCAGTTCTTC. Protein sequence: CASSFVIAAHNEQFF.

V is TRBV30 and J is TRBJ1-6; D uncertain. With 0 bases removed from V and 0 bases from J, the gap between germline ends came to 21 bases. The CDR3 is 20 residues long. The germline V gene encodes CDR1 GTSNPN and CDR2 SVGIG (reference sequence). The DNA for the CDR3 is TGTGCCTGGAGTGTACGGGGAGGATCCTATTTCCACTCCTATAATTCACCCCTCCACTTT. Translated, it gives CAWSVRGGSYFHSYNSPLHF.

The gene calls are TRBV4-1 and TRBJ2-7, with TRBD1 matching over 10 bases. Germline CDR1 is MGHRA and CDR2 is YSYEKL. V gave up 2 bases and J gave up 3 bases; unmatched junction bases: 4. The CDR3 is 15 residues long. CDR3 nucleotide sequence: TGCGCCAGCAGCCAACCGGGACAGGGGATCTACGAGCAGTACTTC. Translating gives CASSQPGQGIYEQYF.

The V gene is TRBV30, the J gene TRBJ1-4; 7 bases agree with TRBD1. This CDR3 comprises 16 residues. V was clipped by 1 base and J by 4 bases; unmatched bases: 9. Germline V CDR1 and CDR2: GTSNPN, SVGIG (reference sequence). CDR3 sequence: CAWSAQGQVLNEKLFF. The CDR3 nucleotides are TGTGCCTGGAGTGCCCAAGGACAGGTCCTTAATGAAAAACTGTTTTTT.

This chain connects TRBV5-4 to TRBJ2-7, with 7 positions matching TRBD2. Germline V CDR1 and CDR2: SGHNT, YYREEE (reference sequence). V lost 4 bases and J lost 3; bases outside the gene matches: 4. The CDR3 length is 13 residues. The CDR3 sequence is CASSAGGGYEQYF. DNA for the CDR3: TGTGCCAGCAGCGCCGGCGGGGGCTACGAGCAGTACTTC.

This rearrangement joins TRBV5-4 to TRBJ2-7, with 12 bases fitting TRBD2. V lost 4 bases to trimming and J lost 5 bases; unmatched junction nucleotides: 7. CDR3 size: 15 residues. Germline V lookup: CDR1 SGHNT, CDR2 YYREEE (reference sequence). Here the CDR3 reads CASSPGGLAGHEQYF. Written as DNA, the CDR3 is TGTGCCAGCAGCCCAGGGGGACTAGCGGGCCACGAGCAGTACTTC.

The chain carries TRBV7-8 and TRBJ2-7; 8 nucleotides align to TRBD2. Germline V gives CDR1 SGHVS, CDR2 FQNEAQ. V lost 1 base to trimming and J lost 6 bases; unmatched junction nucleotides: 2. The CDR3 loop spans 13 amino acids. The DNA of the CDR3 is TGTGCCAGCAGCTTAGGGCTAGCGGGCGAGCAGTACTTC. Its protein product is CASSLGLAGEQYF.

CDR3 nucleotides: TGTGCCAGCAGCTTTCCGGTTCCCACAGATACGCAGTATTTT. This gives the protein CASSFPVPTDTQYF. The chain recombines TRBV11-3 with TRBJ2-3; no reliable D call. Trimming took off 3 bases at V and 2 bases at J, with 9 bases between the two ends. Per the germline V gene, CDR1 is SGHNT and CDR2 is YENEEA. This CDR3 comprises 14 residues.